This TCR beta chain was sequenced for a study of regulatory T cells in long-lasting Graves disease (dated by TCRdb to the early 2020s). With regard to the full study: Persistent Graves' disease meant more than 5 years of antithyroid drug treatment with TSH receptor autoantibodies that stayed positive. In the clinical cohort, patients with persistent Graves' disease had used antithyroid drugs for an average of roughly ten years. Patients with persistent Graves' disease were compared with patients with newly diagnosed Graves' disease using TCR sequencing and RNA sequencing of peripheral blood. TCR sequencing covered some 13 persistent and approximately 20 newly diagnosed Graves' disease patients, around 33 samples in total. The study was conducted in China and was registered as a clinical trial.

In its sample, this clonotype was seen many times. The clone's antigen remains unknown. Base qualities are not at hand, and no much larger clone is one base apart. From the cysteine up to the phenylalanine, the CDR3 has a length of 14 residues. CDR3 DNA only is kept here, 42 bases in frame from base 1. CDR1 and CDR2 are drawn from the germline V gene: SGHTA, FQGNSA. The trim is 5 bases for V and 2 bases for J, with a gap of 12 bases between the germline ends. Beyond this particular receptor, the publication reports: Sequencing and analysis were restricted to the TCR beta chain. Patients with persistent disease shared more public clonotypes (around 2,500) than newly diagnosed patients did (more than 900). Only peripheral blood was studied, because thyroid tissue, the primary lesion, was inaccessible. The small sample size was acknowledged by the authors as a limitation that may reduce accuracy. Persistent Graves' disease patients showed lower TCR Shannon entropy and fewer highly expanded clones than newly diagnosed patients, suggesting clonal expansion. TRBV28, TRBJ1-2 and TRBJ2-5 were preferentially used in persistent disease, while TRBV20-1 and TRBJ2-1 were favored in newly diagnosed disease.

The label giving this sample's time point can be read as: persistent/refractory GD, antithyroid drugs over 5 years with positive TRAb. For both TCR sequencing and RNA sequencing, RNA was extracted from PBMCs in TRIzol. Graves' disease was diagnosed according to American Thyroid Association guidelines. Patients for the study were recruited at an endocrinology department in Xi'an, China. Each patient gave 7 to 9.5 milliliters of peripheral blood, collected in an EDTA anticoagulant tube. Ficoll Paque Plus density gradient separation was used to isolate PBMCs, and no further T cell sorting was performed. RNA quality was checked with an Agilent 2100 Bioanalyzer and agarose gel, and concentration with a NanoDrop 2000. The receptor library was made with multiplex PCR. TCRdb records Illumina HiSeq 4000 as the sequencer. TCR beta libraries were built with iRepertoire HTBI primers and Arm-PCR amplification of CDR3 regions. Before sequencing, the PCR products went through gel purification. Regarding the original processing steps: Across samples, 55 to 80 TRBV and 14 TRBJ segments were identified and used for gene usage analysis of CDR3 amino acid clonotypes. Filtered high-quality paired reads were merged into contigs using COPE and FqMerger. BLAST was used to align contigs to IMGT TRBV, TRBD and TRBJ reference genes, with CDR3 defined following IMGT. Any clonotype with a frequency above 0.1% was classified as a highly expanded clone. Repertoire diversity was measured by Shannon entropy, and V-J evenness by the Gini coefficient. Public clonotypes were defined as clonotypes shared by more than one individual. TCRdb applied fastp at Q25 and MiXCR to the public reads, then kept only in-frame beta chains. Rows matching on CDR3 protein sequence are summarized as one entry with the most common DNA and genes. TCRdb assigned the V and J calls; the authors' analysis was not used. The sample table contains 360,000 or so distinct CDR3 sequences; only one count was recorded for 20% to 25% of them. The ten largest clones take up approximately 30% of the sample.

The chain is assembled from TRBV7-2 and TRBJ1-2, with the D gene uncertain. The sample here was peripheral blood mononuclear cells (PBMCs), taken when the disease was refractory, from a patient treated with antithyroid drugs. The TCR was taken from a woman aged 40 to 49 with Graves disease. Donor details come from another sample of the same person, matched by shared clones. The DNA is TGTGCCAGCAGCCCCAATAGCGCGAACTATGGCTACACCTTC. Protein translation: CASSPNSANYGYTF. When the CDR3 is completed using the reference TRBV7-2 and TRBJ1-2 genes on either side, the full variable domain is GAGVSQSPSNKVTEKGKDVELRCDPISGHTALYWYRQSLGQGLEFLIYFQGNSAPDKSGLPSDRFSAERTGGSVSTLTIQRTQQEDSAVYLCASSPNSANYGYTFGSGTRLTVV.